Listed here are 10 T cell receptor beta chains from one sample, sequenced in a study of blood T cell repertoires in COVID-19. The method was immunoSEQ multiplex PCR; TCRdb's version includes in-frame clones alone and lacks a portion of them. The sample contains about 190,000 clones, 85% to 90% of which appear only once. The specimen was peripheral blood. The receptors here all came from a young man with active or convalescent COVID-19.

The chain has TRBV5-1 and TRBJ2-3, with 7 nucleotides matching TRBD2. With V trimmed by 4 bases and J by 2 bases, 10 bases remained unmatched. Germline CDR1 SGHRS, CDR2 YFSETQ. This CDR3 has 16 residues. The CDR3: CASSGRGVRVTDTQYF. CDR3 bases: TGCGCCAGCAGCGGACGGGGGGTTCGGGTCACAGATACGCAGTATTTT.

The J gene is TRBJ1-1, the V gene TRBV29-1; maybe TRBD1 (6 bases). Per the germline V gene, CDR1 is SQVTM and CDR2 is ANQGSEA. The V gene lost 1 base and the J gene lost 1 base, with 7 bases spanning the gap. The CDR3 sequence is 13 residues long. The CDR3 reads CSVEGTENTEAFF. In DNA, the CDR3 is TGCAGCGTTGAAGGGACAGAGAACACTGAAGCTTTCTTT. The entire variable domain, with the rest obtained from reference TRBV29-1 and TRBJ1-1, is as follows: SAVISQKPSRDICQRGTSLTIQCQVDSQVTMMFWYRQQPGQSLTLIATANQGSEATYESGFVIDKFPISRPNLTFSTLTVSNMSPEDSSIYLCSVEGTENTEAFFGQGTRLTVV.

The chain couples TRBV30 to TRBJ2-7; perhaps TRBD2 as D (6 bases). CDR1 and CDR2 (germline): GTSNPN, SVGIG (reference sequence). The V end lost 0 bases, the J end lost 12 bases, and 12 bases lay between the germline ends. The length of the CDR3 is 11 residues. The CDR3 sequence: CAWSVRELPYF. DNA for the CDR3: TGTGCCTGGAGTGTACGGGAGCTGCCGTACTTC.

The chain recombines TRBV10-2 with TRBJ1-2, with D perhaps TRBD1 (6 bases). The CDR3 extends over 14 amino acids. V lost 6 bases, J lost 6 bases, and 17 bases lay in between. Germline assignment: CDR1 WSHSY and CDR2 SAAADI. The CDR3 bases are TGCGCCAGCAGGAGCTACAGGGAATCGGATGGCTACACCTTC. Its protein is CASRSYRESDGYTF.

The chain has TRBV12-2 and TRBJ1-1. TRBV12-2 is reported as a pseudogene. CDR3 length: 17 amino acids. CDR3: CASRPGATSNMNTEAFF. Written as DNA, the CDR3 is TGTGCAAGTCGCCCCGGAGCGACCTCAAACATGAACACTGAAGCTTTCTTT.

Here the CDR3 reads CASSLHRGPSSYEQYF. The CDR3 DNA reads as TGTGCCAGCAGCCTCCACAGGGGCCCCAGCTCCTACGAGCAGTACTTC. V and J are TRBV7-6 and TRBJ2-7; TRBD1 aligns across 7 bases. This CDR3 is built from 16 residues. Losses at the gene ends were 5 bases for V and 0 bases for J; bases not matched to a gene: 10. The germline CDR1 and CDR2 sequences are SGHVS and FNYEAQ. The full variable domain, its missing parts supplied by reference TRBV7-6 and TRBJ2-7, is GAGVSQSPRYKVTKRGQDVALRCDPISGHVSLYWYRQALGQGPEFLTYFNYEAQQDKSGLPNDRFSAERPEGSISTLTIQRTEQRDSAMYRCASSLHRGPSSYEQYFGPGTRLTVT.

The rearrangement joins TRBV3-1 (or the pseudogene TRBV3-2) to TRBJ1-4, with 7 bases lining up with TRBD1. Germline V lookup: CDR1 LGHDT, CDR2 YNNKEL (reference sequence). V lost 4 bases to trimming and J lost 6 bases; unmatched junction nucleotides: 14. This CDR3 has 17 amino acids. CDR3 loop: CASSPSVIRTGDEKLFF. CDR3 nucleotides: TGTGCCAGCAGCCCCTCTGTGATTCGTACAGGGGATGAAAAACTGTTTTTT.

The J gene is TRBJ1-2, the V gene TRBV6-2 or TRBV6-3; 9 bases agree with TRBD1. The ends lost 4 bases at V and 7 bases at J; junction bases unmatched: 7. Per the germline V gene, CDR1 is MNHEY and CDR2 is SVGEGT. CDR3 size: 14 residues. CDR3 sequence: CASSSPGQGGGYTF. In DNA form, the CDR3 reads TGTGCCAGCAGTTCCCCGGGACAGGGAGGTGGCTACACCTTC.

Turning to this clone: At one end, the junction sequence differs from germline, possibly due to a read error. V usage is TRBV7-7 and J usage is TRBJ2-5, with D uncertain. CDR1 and CDR2 from the germline V gene are SSHAT and FNYEAQ (reference sequence). CDR3 length equals 14 residues. CDR3 region: CASSPWVSGETQYF. CDR3 DNA: TGTGCTAGCAGCCCTTGGGTGTCCGGGGAGACCCAGTACTTC.

For this clone: One end of the junction fails to match germline, which may point to a read error. This chain joins TRBV7-7 and TRBJ2-5, with 10 bases aligning to TRBD1. Germline assignment: CDR1 SSHAT and CDR2 FNYEAQ (reference sequence). The CDR3 has 16 residues. The DNA for the CDR3 is TGTGCTAGCAGCCAAACCGGGACAGGGGCACAAGAGACCCAGTACTTC. Translated: CASSQTGTGAQETQYF. The full variable domain, completed using reference TRBV7-7 and TRBJ2-5, is GAGVSQSPRYKVTKRGQDVTLRCDPISSHATLYWYQQALGQGPEFLTYFNYEAQPDKSGLPSDRFSAERPEGSISTLTIQRTEQRDSAMYRCASSQTGTGAQETQYFGPGTRLLVL.